This T cell receptor beta chain was profiled in a study of cytomegalovirus exposure and HLA in healthy donors. Study at large: T cells numbering around 180 million yielded around 120 million unique TCR beta sequences in an earlier analysis. Membership in the Caucasian-associated ancestry cluster was found for around 81% of approximately 430 genotyped donors. The study's findings and limits: The study designated about 180 TCR beta chains cytomegalovirus-associated.

Healthy people donating bone marrow made up the donors. The PCR was carried out with 60 Vbeta primers and 13 Jbeta primers. Profiled with immunoSEQ multiplex PCR; TCRdb holds only in-frame clones, not every one. The sample lists 150,000 to 200,000 clones; around 77% were seen once. Of note for this clone: Antigen unknown.

Sequencing was done on a sample of PBMCs. This TCR was sampled from a woman in her twenties or thirties in good health and CMV-seronegative.

This CDR3 is CACRWLGQTEAFF. For the CDR3, the DNA is TGTGCCTGTAGGTGGTTAGGACAGACTGAAGCTTTCTTT. This rearrangement joins TRBV30 to TRBJ1-1; a weak D match, TRBD1 (6 bases). Deletions cut 6 bases from V and 5 bases from J, with 16 bases between. This CDR3 comprises 13 residues. The germline V gene has CDR1 GTSNPN and CDR2 SVGIG (reference sequence).